This T cell receptor (beta chain) is from a study of CD8 T cells in Susac syndrome. Regarding the study as a whole: An acknowledgment was made by the study that its TCR sequencing and HLA analysis involved relatively few individuals.

Peripheral blood CD8+ and CD4+ T cells were profiled by TCR beta sequencing. Negative magnetic isolation gave CD8+ and CD4+ cells; FACS enriched CD8+ TEMRA. The germline V gene encodes CDR1 MNHEY and CDR2 SVGAGI. V shed 5 bases and J 10 bases; nucleotides not matched to a gene: 8. The CDR3 is 15 residues long. Regarding this clonotype: Its specificity is not known.

Reverse transcription used about 0.45 to 1 ug RNA and random hexamers. It was immunoSEQ multiplex PCR that amplified TCR beta CDR3 across 54 Vbeta and 13 Jbeta. TCRdb redid the calling of the immunoSEQ multiplex PCR reads with MiXCR, one entry per CDR3 protein. Of about 52,000 distinct CDR3 sequences listed, 90% to 95% are singletons. What was sequenced was CD8+ T cells from PBMCs. The receptor's source is a human donor with multiple sclerosis. The chain combines TRBV6-5 with TRBJ1-6, with 10 bases matching TRBD1. The CDR3 region is CASSTRDRGYSPLHF. CDR3 DNA: TGTGCCAGCAGTACCCGGGACAGGGGCTACTCACCCCTCCACTTT.